The 14 T cell receptor beta chains given below trace back to one sample, sequenced in a study of PD-1 blockade in classical Hodgkin lymphoma. Clones were read by immunoSEQ multiplex PCR, and TCRdb kept only the in-frame ones, dropping some. The table includes some 11,000 clones, around 70% detected once. Time point reported: cycle 4 day 1 (C4D1), after 5 to 7 weeks of nivolumab. All patients experienced relapse after autologous stem cell transplantation, and brentuximab vedotin exposure was variable. Magnetic negative selection of thawed PBMCs was the method by which CD4+ T cells were purified. Sample: CD4+ T cells from blood, taken before the fourth cycle of nivolumab. These receptors were taken from a human donor with classical Hodgkin lymphoma.

This clone was recorded only once. The chain joins TRBV7-9 to TRBJ2-5; D might be TRBD1 (6 bases). The J call may be wrong; the DNA end is better matched by TRBJ2-7. Germline CDR1 is SEHNR and CDR2 is FQNEAQ (reference sequence). CDR3 size: 16 residues. The CDR3 spells CASSPQGQGSPLEQYF. CDR3 DNA: TGTGCCAGCAGCCCCCAAGGGCAGGGGAGCCCTCTCGAGCAGTACTTC.

V gene TRBV11-2 combines with J gene TRBJ2-1, with a possible D match to TRBD2 (6 bases). Trimming took off 2 bases at V and 4 bases at J, with 9 bases between the two ends. Germline values: CDR1 SGHAT, CDR2 FQNNGV. This CDR3 has 14 residues. CDR3 nucleotides: TGTGCCAGCAGCTTACCCGGGAGTTACAATGAGCAGTTCTTC. Amino acid sequence: CASSLPGSYNEQFF.

The rearrangement uses TRBV6-1 and TRBJ1-2; D unclear. The CDR3 is 13 residues long. CDR1 is MNHNS and CDR2 is SASEGT in the germline V gene. V was shortened by 6 bases and J by 0 bases, with 8 bases between the two germline ends. The CDR3 DNA reads as TGTGCCAGCAGAGTAGGAGCTAACTATGGCTACACCTTC. Protein sequence: CASRVGANYGYTF.

The DNA for the CDR3 is TGTGCCAGCAGTTTCCCCTTCGCCCGGACAGCTGACGGGGAGCTGTTTTTT. Encoded protein: CASSFPFARTADGELFF. This rearrangement joins TRBV28 to TRBJ2-2; a possible D gene is TRBD1 (6 bases). CDR3 length: 17 amino acids. The germline V gene encodes CDR1 MDHEN and CDR2 SYDVKM. Deletions cut 3 bases from V and 7 bases from J, with 21 bases between.

The chain combines TRBV19 with TRBJ2-1, with 7 bases identical to TRBD2. V shed 4 bases, J shed 7 bases, and the junction held 10 bases outside the gene matches. This CDR3 is built from 15 residues. In germline, CDR1 is LNHDA, CDR2 SQIVND (reference sequence). CDR3: CASSNEGGPWNEQFF. In nucleotides, the CDR3 is TGTGCCAGTAGTAACGAGGGAGGGCCGTGGAATGAGCAGTTCTTC.

This clone was picked up a small number of times. V gene TRBV15 combines with J gene TRBJ2-1; 7 bases fit TRBD2. The CDR3 covers 16 residues. CDR1 and CDR2 (germline): LNHNV, YYDKDF (reference sequence). The J segment lost 3 bases and the V segment lost 4 bases, leaving 9 bases of the junction unmatched. This chain's CDR3 is CATSIVGEGLYNEQFF. CDR3 DNA: TGTGCCACCAGCATAGTCGGGGAGGGGCTCTACAATGAGCAGTTCTTC. Complete variable domain (other parts from reference TRBV15 and TRBJ2-1): DAMVIQNPRYQVTQFGKPVTLSCSQTLNHNVMYWYQQKSSQAPKLLFHYYDKDFNNEADTPDNFQSRRPNTSFCFLDIRSPGLGDTAMYLCATSIVGEGLYNEQFFGPGTRLTVL.

The count of this clone is one. The gene calls are TRBV4-2 and TRBJ2-2, with 9 bases that match TRBD1. In germline, CDR1 is LGHNA, CDR2 YNFKEQ. Trimming at V came to 1 base and at J to 0 bases, leaving 0 bases not matched to a gene. This CDR3 region has 16 residues. CDR3 nucleotides: TGTGCCAGCAGCCAAGGACAGGGGGCGAACACCGGGGAGCTGTTTTTT. Amino acid sequence: CASSQGQGANTGELFF.

This clone came up a few times. The CDR3 region has the DNA TGTGCCAGTAGTAAGGGGACAGGGACAGGTCGTGGAGCTTTCTTT. Its protein product is CASSKGTGTGRGAFF. The V and J genes are TRBV19 and TRBJ1-1, with TRBD1 identical over 9 bases. The CDR3 length is 15 residues. Germline V CDR1 and CDR2: LNHDA, SQIVND (reference sequence). After removal of 4 bases from V and 10 bases from J, the junction contained 13 bases not matched to a gene.

This chain joins TRBV9 and TRBJ2-1; 7 positions match TRBD1. V trimming: 1 base; J trimming: 7 bases; junction bases outside the gene matches: 8. Looked up from germline, CDR1 is SGDLS and CDR2 is YYNGEE. The CDR3 has 15 residues. The CDR3 DNA reads as TGTGCCAGCAGCGTAATAGGGGGCGCGAGGAATGAGCAGTTCTTC. Protein sequence: CASSVIGGARNEQFF.

The J gene is TRBJ1-4, the V gene TRBV4-2; possibly TRBD1 for D (5 bases). The CDR3 is 15 amino acids. Germline-derived CDR1 and CDR2 are LGHNA and YNFKEQ. The V gene lost 2 bases and the J gene lost 2 bases, with 9 bases spanning the gap. CDR3 residues: CASSQPGHTNEKLFF. The CDR3 DNA reads TGTGCCAGCAGCCAACCCGGACATACTAATGAAAAACTGTTTTTT.

J is TRBJ2-2 and V is TRBV18; D remains ambiguous. V was clipped by 4 bases and J by 0 bases, with 12 bases between them. The CDR3 covers 16 residues. The germline V gene encodes CDR1 KGHSH and CDR2 LQKENI. This CDR3 is CASSLRTATNTGELFF. CDR3 DNA: TGTGCCAGCTCACTTCGGACGGCTACGAACACCGGGGAGCTGTTTTTT.

About this clone: One end of the junction is discordant with germline, which a read error may explain. The V and J genes are TRBV7-7 and TRBJ2-7, with 8 bases lining up with TRBD2. CDR3 length: 13 residues. Per germline, CDR1 SSHAT and CDR2 FNYEAQ (reference sequence). CDR3: CASSASRGGEQYF. The CDR3 DNA follows: TGTGCTAGCAGCGCCTCCCGGGGGGGGGAGCAGTACTTC.

The chain employs TRBV5-1 and TRBJ2-5; D gene ambiguous. CDR3 length equals 14 residues. The V gene's germline CDR1 is SGHRS and CDR2 YFSETQ. The V end was cut by 4 bases, the J end by 1 base, with 11 bases between. CDR3 nucleotide sequence: TGCGCCAGCAGCCCGGGTTCAACCCAAGAGACCCAGTACTTC. It is translated as CASSPGSTQETQYF.

The rearrangement links TRBV10-1 to TRBJ2-1; D is unclear. The CDR3 runs 13 residues. From germline, CDR1 is WNHNN and CDR2 SYGVQD (reference sequence). Trimming removed 8 bases at V and 0 bases at J, with 8 bases between. CDR3 nucleotides: TGCGCCAGCTCGAAGAGCTCCTACAATGAGCAGTTCTTC. Translated: CASSKSSYNEQFF.